This T cell receptor (beta chain) was retrieved from a study of T cell responses to AZD1222 COVID-19 vaccine. This clone is a singleton in its sample. Germline assignment: CDR1 SGHTS and CDR2 YDEGEE. Trimming left V 1 base short and J 4 bases short, with 3 bases between. CDR3 length equals 12 residues. Produced via immunoSEQ multiplex PCR; TCRdb's table is partial and in-frame only. The profile shows tens of thousands of clones, roughly 86% of them singletons. The chain recombines TRBV5-8 with TRBJ1-3, with D unclear. This clonotype was sampled from an adult in good health. Here the sequenced sample was peripheral blood, taken on day 0 of AZD1222 vaccination. The DNA of the CDR3 is TGTGCCAGCAGCTTGCGGGGAAACACCATATATTTT. It is translated as CASSLRGNTIYF. Complete variable domain (other parts from reference TRBV5-8 and TRBJ1-3): EAGVTQSPTHLIKTRGQQATLRCSPISGHTSVYWYQQALGLGLQFLLWYDEGEERNRGNFPPRFSGRQFPNYSSELNVNALELEDSALYLCASSLRGNTIYFGEGSWLTVV.